This T cell receptor beta chain was captured by sequencing in a study of OX40 agonist ivuxolimab in advanced cancers. Using immunoSEQ multiplex PCR, the repertoire was profiled, and TCRdb retains in-frame clones only, with some absent. The sample lists under 50,000 clones, 80% seen once, with roughly 10% in the top ten. The germline V and J ends were trimmed by 5 bases and 7 bases, with 11 bases remaining between them. The CDR3 consists of 11 residues. Germline assignment: CDR1 SQVTM and CDR2 ANQGSEA. In its sample, this clone was seen a few times. The sampling schedule covered blood at baseline, cycle 4 day 1, and cycle 7 day 1.

This specimen was CD4+ or CD8+ T cells sorted from blood, taken in a trial of the OX40 agonist ivuxolimab. The clonotype was recovered from an adult with an advanced solid tumor such as melanoma, head and neck, liver or kidney cancer. V gene TRBV29-1 combines with J gene TRBJ1-2; D possibly corresponds to TRBD1 (5 bases). The CDR3 DNA reads TGCAGCGTTTGGGGGGGTGGTGGCTACACCTTC. Its translation: CSVWGGGGYTF.